This TCR beta chain was recovered during a study of T cell repertoires in cytomegalovirus infection. General study points: The ex vivo response was dominated by HLA-C-restricted CMV-specific TCR beta clonotypes. Individuals carrying CMV plus the relevant HLA were identified by cumulative frequency of public TCR beta families.

There are a few counts of this clonotype. The antigen is not known. The ends were cut back, 5 bases at V and 4 bases at J, with 11 bases in the middle. This CDR3 spans 13 amino acids. The germline CDR1 and CDR2 sequences are MDHEN and SYDVKM. Each CDR3 protein gets one entry after TCRdb re-called the reads with MiXCR. This table has about 400,000 distinct CDR3 sequences, 15% to 20% appearing once. The sequenced material came from PBMCs. The TCR was taken from a human donor in good health (CMV status not recorded). Some clones in this sample may be carry-over from other donors' samples. V gene TRBV28 combines with J gene TRBJ1-2; D is undetermined. The CDR3 spells CASSLSAGYGYTF. The CDR3, as DNA: TGTGCCAGCAGTCTATCGGCGGGCTATGGCTACACCTTC.